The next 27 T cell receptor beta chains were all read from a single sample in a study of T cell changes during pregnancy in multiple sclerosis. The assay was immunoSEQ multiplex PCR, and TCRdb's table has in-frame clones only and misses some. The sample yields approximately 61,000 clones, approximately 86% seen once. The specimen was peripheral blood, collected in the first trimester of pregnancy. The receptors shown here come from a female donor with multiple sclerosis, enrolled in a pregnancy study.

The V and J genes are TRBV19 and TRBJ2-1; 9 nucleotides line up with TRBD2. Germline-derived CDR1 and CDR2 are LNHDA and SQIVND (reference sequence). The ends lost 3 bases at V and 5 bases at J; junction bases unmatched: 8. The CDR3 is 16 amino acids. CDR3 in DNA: TGTGCCAGTAGTATTGGTGTAGCGGGAGTAAACAATGAGCAGTTCTTC. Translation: CASSIGVAGVNNEQFF. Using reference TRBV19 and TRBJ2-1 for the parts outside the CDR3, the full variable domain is DGGITQSPKYLFRKEGQNVTLSCEQNLNHDAMYWYRQDPGQGLRLIYYSQIVNDFQKGDIAEGYSVSREKKESFPLTVTSAQKNPTAFYLCASSIGVAGVNNEQFFGPGTRLTVL.

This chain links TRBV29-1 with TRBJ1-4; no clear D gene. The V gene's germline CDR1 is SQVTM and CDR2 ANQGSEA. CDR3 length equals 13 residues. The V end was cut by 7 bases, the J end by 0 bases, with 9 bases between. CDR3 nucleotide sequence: TGCAGCGCAGGCCCTGCAACTAATGAAAAACTGTTTTTT. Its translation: CSAGPATNEKLFF.

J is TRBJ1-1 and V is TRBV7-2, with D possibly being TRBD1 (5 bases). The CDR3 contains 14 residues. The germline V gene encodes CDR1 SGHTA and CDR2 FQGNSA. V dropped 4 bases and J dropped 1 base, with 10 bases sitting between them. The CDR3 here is CASSSSGWNTEAFF. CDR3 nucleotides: TGTGCCAGCAGCTCCTCAGGGTGGAACACTGAAGCTTTCTTT. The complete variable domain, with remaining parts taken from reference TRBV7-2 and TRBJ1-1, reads GAGVSQSPSNKVTEKGKDVELRCDPISGHTALYWYRQSLGQGLEFLIYFQGNSAPDKSGLPSDRFSAERTGGSVSTLTIQRTQQEDSAVYLCASSSSGWNTEAFFGQGTRLTVV.

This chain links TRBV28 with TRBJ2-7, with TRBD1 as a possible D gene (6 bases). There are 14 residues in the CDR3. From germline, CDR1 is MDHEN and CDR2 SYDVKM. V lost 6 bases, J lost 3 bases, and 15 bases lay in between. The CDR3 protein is CASRLNRDNYEQYF. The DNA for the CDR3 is TGTGCCAGCAGACTTAACCGGGACAACTACGAGCAGTACTTC.

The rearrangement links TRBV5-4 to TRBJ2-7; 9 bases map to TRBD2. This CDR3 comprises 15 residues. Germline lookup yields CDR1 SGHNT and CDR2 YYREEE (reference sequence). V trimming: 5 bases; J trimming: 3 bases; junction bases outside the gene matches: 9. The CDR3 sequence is CASRSGTSFLYEQYF. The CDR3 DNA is TGTGCCAGCAGATCTGGGACTAGCTTTCTCTACGAGCAGTACTTC.

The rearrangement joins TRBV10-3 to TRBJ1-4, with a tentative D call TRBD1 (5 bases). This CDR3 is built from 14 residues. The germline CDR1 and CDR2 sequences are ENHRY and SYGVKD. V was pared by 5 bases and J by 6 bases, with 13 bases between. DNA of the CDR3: TGTGCCATCAGTTCGGACGGGGGAGATGAAAAACTGTTTTTT. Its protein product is CAISSDGGDEKLFF.

CDR3 DNA sequence: TGTGCCAGCTCTGTCTCCTACAATGAGCAGTTCTTC. It translates to CASSVSYNEQFF. This chain connects TRBV7-9 to TRBJ2-1; D not resolved. V lost 8 bases to trimming and J lost 0 bases, with 5 bases between them. The CDR3 runs 12 residues. From germline, CDR1 is SEHNR and CDR2 FQNEAQ (reference sequence). Looking up the rest from reference TRBV7-9 and TRBJ2-1 gives the full variable domain: DTGVSQNPRHKITKRGQNVTFRCDPISEHNRLYWYRQTLGQGPEFLTYFQNEAQLEKSRLLSDRFSAERPKGSFSTLEIQRTEQGDSAMYLCASSVSYNEQFFGPGTRLTVL.

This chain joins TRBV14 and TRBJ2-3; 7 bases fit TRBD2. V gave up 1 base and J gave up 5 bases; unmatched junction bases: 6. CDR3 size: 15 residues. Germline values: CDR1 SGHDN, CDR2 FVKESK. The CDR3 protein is CASSQAGRAGDTQYF. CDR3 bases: TGTGCCAGCAGCCAAGCGGGGAGGGCCGGAGATACGCAGTATTTT. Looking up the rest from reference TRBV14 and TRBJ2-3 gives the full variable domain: EAGVTQFPSHSVIEKGQTVTLRCDPISGHDNLYWYRRVMGKEIKFLLHFVKESKQDESGMPNNRFLAERTGGTYSTLKVQPAELEDSGVYFCASSQAGRAGDTQYFGPGTRLTVL.

Here the CDR3 DNA reads TGTGCCAGCAGCCGGACTAATGAGCAGTTCTTC. It specifies CASSRTNEQFF. The gene calls are TRBV7-9 and TRBJ2-1, with D perhaps TRBD2 (5 bases). Per the germline V gene, CDR1 is SEHNR and CDR2 is FQNEAQ (reference sequence). The V end lost 5 bases, the J end lost 7 bases, and 6 bases lay between the germline ends. The CDR3 is 11 residues long.

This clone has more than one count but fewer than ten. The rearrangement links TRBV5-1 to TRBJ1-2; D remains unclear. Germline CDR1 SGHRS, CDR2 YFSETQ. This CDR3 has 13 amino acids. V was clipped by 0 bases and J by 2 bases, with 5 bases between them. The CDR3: CASSLGQNYGYTF. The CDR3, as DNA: TGCGCCAGCAGCTTGGGCCAGAACTATGGCTACACCTTC.

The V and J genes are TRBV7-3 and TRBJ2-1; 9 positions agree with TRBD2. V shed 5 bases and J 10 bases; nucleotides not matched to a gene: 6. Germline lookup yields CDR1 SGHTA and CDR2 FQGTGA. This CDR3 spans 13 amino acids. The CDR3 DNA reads TGTGCCAGCAGCGTAGCGGGAGCGGGGGAGCAGTTCTTC. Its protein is CASSVAGAGEQFF. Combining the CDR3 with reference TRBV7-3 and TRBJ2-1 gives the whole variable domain GAGVSQTPSNKVTEKGKYVELRCDPISGHTALYWYRQSLGQGPEFLIYFQGTGAADDSGLPNDRFFAVRPEGSVSTLKIQRTERGDSAVYLCASSVAGAGEQFFGPGTRLTVL.

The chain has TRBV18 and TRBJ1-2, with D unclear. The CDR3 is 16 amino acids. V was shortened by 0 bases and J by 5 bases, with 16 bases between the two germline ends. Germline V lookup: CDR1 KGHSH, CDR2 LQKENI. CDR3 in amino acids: CASSPPRPTTTYGYTF. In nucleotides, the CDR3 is TGTGCCAGCTCACCACCGAGGCCCACCACCACTTATGGCTACACCTTC.

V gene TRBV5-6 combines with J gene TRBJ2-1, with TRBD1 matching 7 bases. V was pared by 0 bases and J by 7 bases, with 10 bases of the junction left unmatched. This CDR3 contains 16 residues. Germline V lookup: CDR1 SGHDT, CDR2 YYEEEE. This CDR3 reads CASSLVWRQGDNEQFF. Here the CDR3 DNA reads TGTGCCAGCAGCTTGGTCTGGAGACAGGGTGATAATGAGCAGTTCTTC.

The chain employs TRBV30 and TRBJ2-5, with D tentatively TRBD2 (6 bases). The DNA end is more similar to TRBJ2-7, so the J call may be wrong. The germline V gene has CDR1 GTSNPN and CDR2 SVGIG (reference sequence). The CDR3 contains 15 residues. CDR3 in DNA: TGTGCCTGGAGTGGGGTATGGGCGGGATCCTACGAGCAGTACTTC. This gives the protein CAWSGVWAGSYEQYF.

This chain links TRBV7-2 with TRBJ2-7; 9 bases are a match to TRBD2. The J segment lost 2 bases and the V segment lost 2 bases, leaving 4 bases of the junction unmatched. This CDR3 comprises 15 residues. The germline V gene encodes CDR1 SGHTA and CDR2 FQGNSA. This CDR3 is CASSLWREGPYEQYF. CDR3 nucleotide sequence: TGTGCCAGCAGCTTATGGCGGGAGGGCCCCTACGAGCAGTACTTC. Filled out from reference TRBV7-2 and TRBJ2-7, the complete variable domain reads GAGVSQSPSNKVTEKGKDVELRCDPISGHTALYWYRQSLGQGLEFLIYFQGNSAPDKSGLPSDRFSAERTGGSVSTLTIQRTQQEDSAVYLCASSLWREGPYEQYFGPGTRLTVT.

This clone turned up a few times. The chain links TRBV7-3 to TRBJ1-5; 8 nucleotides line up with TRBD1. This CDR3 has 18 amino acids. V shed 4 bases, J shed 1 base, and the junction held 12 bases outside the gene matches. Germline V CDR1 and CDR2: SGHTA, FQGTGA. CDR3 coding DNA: TGTGCCAGCAGCTCGGACAGGGTCGGCCAAGAGAGCAATCAGCCCCAGCATTTT. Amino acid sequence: CASSSDRVGQESNQPQHF.

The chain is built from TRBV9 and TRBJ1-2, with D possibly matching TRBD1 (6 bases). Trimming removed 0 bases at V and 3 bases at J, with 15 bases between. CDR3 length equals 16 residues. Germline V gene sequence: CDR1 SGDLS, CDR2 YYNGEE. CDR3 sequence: CASSVGGQGSHYGYTF. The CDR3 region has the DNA TGTGCCAGCAGCGTAGGAGGGCAGGGGTCCCACTATGGCTACACCTTC.

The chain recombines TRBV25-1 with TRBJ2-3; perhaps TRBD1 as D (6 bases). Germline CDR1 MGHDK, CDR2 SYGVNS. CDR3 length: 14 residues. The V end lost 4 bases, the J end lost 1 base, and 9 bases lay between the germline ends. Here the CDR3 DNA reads TGTGCCAGCAGTGCCCGGACAGGCACAGATACGCAGTATTTT. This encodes CASSARTGTDTQYF.

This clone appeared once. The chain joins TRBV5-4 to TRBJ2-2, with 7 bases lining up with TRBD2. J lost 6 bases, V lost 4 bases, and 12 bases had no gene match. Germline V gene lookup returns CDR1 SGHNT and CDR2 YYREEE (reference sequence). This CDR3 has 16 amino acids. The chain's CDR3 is CASSRRREGLSGELFF. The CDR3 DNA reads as TGTGCCAGCAGCAGGAGGAGGGAGGGCCTTTCCGGGGAGCTGTTTTTT.

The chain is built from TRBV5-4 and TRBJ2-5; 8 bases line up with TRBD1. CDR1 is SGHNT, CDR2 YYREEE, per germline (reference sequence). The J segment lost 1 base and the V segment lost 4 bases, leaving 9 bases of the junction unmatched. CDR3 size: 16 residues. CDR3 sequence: CASSSFRDRPQETQYF. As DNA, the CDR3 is TGTGCCAGCAGCAGTTTCCGGGACAGGCCCCAAGAGACCCAGTACTTC.

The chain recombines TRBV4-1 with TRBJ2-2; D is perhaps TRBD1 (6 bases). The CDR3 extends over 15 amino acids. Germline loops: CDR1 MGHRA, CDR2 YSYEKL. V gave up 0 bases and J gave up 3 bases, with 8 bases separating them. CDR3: CASSQDHRDTGELFF. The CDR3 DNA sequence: TGCGCCAGCAGCCAAGACCACAGGGACACCGGGGAGCTGTTTTTT.

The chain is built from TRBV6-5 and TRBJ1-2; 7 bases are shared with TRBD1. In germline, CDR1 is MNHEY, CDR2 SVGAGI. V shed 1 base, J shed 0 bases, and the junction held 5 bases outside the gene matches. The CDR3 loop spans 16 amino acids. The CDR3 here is CASSYYGDSANYGYTF. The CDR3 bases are TGTGCCAGCAGTTACTATGGGGACAGCGCTAACTATGGCTACACCTTC.

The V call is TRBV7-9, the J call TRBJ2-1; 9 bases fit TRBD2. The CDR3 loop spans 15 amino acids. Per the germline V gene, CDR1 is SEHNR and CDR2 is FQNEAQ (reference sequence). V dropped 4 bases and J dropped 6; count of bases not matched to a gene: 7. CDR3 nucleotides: TGTGCCAGCAGCTACACCGGGACTAGCCGCAATGAGCAGTTCTTC. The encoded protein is CASSYTGTSRNEQFF.

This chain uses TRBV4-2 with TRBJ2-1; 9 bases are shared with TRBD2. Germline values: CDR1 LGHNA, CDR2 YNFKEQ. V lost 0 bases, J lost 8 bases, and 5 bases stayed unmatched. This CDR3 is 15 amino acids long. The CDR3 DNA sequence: TGTGCCAGCAGCCAAGAGGGGACTAGCTCCGATGAGCAGTTCTTC. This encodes CASSQEGTSSDEQFF.

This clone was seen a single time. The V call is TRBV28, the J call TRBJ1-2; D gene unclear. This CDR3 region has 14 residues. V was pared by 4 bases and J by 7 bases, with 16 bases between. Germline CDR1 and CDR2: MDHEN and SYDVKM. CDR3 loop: CASSSAPHSIGYTF. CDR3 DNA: TGTGCCAGCAGTTCAGCGCCTCATAGTATTGGCTACACCTTC.

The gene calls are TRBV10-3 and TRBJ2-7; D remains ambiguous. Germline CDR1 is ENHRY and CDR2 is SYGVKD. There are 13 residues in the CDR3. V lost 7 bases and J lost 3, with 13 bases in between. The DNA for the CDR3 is TGTGCCATCACCGACTCGAACGGCTACGAGCAGTACTTC. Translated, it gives CAITDSNGYEQYF.

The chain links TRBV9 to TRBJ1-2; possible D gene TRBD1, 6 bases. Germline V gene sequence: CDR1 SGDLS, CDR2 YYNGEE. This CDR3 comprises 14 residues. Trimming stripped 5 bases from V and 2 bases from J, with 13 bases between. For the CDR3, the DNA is TGTGCCAGCAGACGACAGGATCTAAACTATGGCTACACCTTC. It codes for CASRRQDLNYGYTF.